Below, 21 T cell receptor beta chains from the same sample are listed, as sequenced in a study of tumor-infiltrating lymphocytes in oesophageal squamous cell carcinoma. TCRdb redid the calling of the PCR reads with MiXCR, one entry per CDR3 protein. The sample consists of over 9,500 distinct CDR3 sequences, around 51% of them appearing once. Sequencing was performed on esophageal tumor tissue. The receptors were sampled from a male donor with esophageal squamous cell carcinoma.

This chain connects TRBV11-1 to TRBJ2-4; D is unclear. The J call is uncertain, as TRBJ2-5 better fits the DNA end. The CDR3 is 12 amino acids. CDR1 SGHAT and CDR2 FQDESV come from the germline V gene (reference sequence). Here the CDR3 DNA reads TGTGCCAGCAGCTTAAGAGAAGAGACCCAGTACTTC. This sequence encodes CASSLREETQYF.

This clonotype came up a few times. The DNA of the CDR3 is TGTGCCAGCAGTTCCTTAGCCCGCCGGACTAGCGGGAGGAACAGCGGCTACGAGCAGTACTTC. Translating it yields CASSSLARRTSGRNSGYEQYF. The chain couples TRBV6-5 to TRBJ2-7; 14 bases fit TRBD2. With 4 bases clipped from V and 3 bases from J, the junction kept 20 bases outside the gene matches. CDR3 size: 21 residues. Germline CDR1 MNHEY, CDR2 SVGAGI.

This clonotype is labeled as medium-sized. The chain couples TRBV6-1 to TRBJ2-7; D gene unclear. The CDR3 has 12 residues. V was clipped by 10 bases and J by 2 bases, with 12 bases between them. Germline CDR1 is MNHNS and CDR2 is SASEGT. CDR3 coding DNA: TGTGCCACCCTCGGGTCCGCCTACGAGCAGTACTTC. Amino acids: CATLGSAYEQYF.

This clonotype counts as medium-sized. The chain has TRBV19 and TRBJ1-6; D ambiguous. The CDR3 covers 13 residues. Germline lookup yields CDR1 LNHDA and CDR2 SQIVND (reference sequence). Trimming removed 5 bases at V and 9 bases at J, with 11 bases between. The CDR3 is CASSLTPGSPLHF. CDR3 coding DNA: TGTGCCAGTAGTCTGACCCCAGGTTCACCCCTCCACTTT.

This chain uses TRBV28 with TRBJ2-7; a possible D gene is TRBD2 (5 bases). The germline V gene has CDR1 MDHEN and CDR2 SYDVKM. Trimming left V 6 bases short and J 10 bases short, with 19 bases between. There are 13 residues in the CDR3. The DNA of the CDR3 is TGTGCCAGCAGCCCTGGAGAGGGATGGTCCCAGTACTTC. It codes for CASSPGEGWSQYF.

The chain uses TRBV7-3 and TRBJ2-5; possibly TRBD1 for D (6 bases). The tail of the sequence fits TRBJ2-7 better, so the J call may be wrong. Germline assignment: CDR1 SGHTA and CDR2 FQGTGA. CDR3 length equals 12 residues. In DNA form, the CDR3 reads TGTGCCAGCAGCCTACAGGGTTTCGAGCAGTACTTC. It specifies CASSLQGFEQYF.

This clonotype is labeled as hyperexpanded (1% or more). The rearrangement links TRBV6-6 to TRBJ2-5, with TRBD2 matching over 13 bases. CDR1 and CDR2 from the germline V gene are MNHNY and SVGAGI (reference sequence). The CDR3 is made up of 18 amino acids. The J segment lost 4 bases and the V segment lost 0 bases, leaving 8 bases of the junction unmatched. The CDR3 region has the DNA TGTGCCAGCAGTTACTCAGGACTAGCGGGAGAAGGCGCAGAGACCCAGTACTTC. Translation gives CASSYSGLAGEGAETQYF.

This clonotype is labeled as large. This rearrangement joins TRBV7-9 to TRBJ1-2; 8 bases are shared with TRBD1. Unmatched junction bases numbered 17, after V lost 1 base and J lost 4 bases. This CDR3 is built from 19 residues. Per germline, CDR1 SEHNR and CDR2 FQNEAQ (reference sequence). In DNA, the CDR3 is TGTGCCAGCAGCTTAGAGCTCGGGGAGACAGGGGCTCTAATCTATGGCTACACCTTC. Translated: CASSLELGETGALIYGYTF.

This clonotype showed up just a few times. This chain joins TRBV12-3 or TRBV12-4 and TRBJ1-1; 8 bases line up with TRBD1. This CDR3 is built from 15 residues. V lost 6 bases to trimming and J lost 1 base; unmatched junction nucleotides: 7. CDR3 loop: CASSRGQGGNTEAFF. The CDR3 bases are TGTGCCAGCAGCCGAGGACAGGGAGGGAACACTGAAGCTTTCTTT.

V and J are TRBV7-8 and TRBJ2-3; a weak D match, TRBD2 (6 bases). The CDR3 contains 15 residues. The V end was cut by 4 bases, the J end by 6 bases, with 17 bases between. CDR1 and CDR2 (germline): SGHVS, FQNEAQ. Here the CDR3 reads CASSSGGTPRDTQYF. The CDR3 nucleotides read TGTGCCAGCAGCTCCGGCGGGACCCCCAGGGATACGCAGTATTTT.

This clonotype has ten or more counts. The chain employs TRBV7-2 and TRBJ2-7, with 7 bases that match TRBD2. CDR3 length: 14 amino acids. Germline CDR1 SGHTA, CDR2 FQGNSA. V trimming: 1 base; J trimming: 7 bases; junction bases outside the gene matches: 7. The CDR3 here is CASSLGGSANEQYF. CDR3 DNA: TGTGCCAGCAGCTTAGGCGGGAGTGCCAATGAGCAGTACTTC. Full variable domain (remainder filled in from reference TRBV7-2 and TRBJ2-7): GAGVSQSPSNKVTEKGKDVELRCDPISGHTALYWYRQSLGQGLEFLIYFQGNSAPDKSGLPSDRFSAERTGGSVSTLTIQRTQQEDSAVYLCASSLGGSANEQYFGPGTRLTVT.

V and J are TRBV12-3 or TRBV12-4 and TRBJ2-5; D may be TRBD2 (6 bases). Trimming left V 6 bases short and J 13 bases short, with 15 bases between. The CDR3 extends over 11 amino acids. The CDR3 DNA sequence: TGTGCCAGCAGAATCGGCGGGGAGCTGTACTTC. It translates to CASRIGGELYF.

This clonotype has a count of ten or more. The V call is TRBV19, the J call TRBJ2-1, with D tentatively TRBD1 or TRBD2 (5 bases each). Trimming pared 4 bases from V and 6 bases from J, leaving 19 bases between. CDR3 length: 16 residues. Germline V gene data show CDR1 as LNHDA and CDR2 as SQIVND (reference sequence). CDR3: CASSKVSGTTFNEQFF. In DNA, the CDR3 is TGTGCCAGTAGTAAGGTATCGGGGACGACCTTCAATGAGCAGTTCTTC.

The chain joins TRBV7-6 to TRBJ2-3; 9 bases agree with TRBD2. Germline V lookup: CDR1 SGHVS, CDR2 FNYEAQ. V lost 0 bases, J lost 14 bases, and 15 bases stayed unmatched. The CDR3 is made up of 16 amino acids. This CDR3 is CASSLAASGNTGELYF. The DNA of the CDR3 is TGTGCCAGCAGCTTAGCGGCTAGCGGGAACACCGGGGAGCTGTATTTT.

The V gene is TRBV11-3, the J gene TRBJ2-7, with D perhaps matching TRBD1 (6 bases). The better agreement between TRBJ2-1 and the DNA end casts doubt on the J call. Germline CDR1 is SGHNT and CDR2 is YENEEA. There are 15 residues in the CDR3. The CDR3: CASSLTSGQGNEQFF. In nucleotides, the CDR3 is TGTGCCAGCAGCTTAACCTCGGGACAAGGCAATGAGCAGTTCTTC.

The CDR3 sequence is CASSLGGSVDTQYF. CDR3 bases: TGTGCCAGCAGCTTAGGAGGTAGCGTGGATACGCAGTATTTT. The chain carries TRBV7-6 and TRBJ2-3; D is possibly TRBD2 (5 bases). There are 14 residues in the CDR3. Germline V gene data show CDR1 as SGHVS and CDR2 as FNYEAQ. The V and J ends lost 1 base and 6 bases respectively, with 11 bases between them.

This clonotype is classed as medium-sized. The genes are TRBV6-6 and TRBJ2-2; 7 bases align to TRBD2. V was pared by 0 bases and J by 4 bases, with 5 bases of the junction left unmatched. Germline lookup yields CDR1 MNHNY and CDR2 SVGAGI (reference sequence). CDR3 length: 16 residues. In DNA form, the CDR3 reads TGTGCCAGCAGTTACTCGGCTAGCGGCATCACCGGGGAGCTGTTTTTT. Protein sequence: CASSYSASGITGELFF.

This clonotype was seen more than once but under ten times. CDR3: CASSLPQGNNEQFF. CDR3 bases: TGTGCCAGCAGTTTACCCCAGGGGAACAATGAGCAGTTCTTC. This rearrangement joins TRBV12-3 or TRBV12-4 to TRBJ2-1; TRBD1 might be the D (6 bases). Between the trimmed V and J ends, which lost 2 bases and 5 bases, there was a span of 10 bases. The CDR3 spans 14 residues.

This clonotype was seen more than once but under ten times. This chain's CDR3 is CASSLVGGGNYGYTF. CDR3 bases: TGTGCCAGCAGCTTAGTGGGAGGGGGAAACTATGGCTACACCTTC. V gene TRBV7-8 combines with J gene TRBJ2-5, with D maybe TRBD1 (6 bases). The DNA matches TRBJ1-2 better at its end, which makes the J call doubtful. The CDR3 is 15 residues long. Germline V gives CDR1 SGHVS, CDR2 FQNEAQ.

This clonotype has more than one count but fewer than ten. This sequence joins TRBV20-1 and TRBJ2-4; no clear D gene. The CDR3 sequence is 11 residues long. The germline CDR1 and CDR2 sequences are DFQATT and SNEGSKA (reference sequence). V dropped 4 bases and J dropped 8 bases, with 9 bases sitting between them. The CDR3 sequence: CSAKGIDIQYF. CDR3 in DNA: TGCAGTGCTAAGGGTATCGACATTCAGTACTTC.

CDR3 bases: TGTGCCAGCAGCTTAGCGGGAGGTCCCCACGAGCAGTATTTT. It encodes CASSLAGGPHEQYF. The V call is TRBV7-2, the J call TRBJ2-3, with a possible D match to TRBD2 (6 bases). The CDR3 sequence is 14 residues long. Germline CDR1 reads SGHTA; CDR2 reads FQGNSA. V was clipped by 0 bases and J by 11 bases, with 15 bases between them.